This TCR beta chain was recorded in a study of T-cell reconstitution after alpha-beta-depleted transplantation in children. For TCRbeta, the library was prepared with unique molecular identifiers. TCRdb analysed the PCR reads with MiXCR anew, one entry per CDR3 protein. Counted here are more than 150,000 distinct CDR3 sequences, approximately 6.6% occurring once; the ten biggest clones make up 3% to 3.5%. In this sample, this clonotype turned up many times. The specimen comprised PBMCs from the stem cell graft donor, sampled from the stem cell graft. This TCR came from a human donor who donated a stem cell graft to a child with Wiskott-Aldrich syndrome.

The CDR3 DNA is TGTGCCAGCAGTTCCCGACTAGCGGGGCTCACAGATACGCAGTATTTT. Translation: CASSSRLAGLTDTQYF. V gene TRBV12-3 or TRBV12-4 combines with J gene TRBJ2-3, with 11 bases identical to TRBD2. The V and J ends lost 4 bases and 2 bases, in that order; junction bases with no gene match: 5. This CDR3 spans 16 amino acids.